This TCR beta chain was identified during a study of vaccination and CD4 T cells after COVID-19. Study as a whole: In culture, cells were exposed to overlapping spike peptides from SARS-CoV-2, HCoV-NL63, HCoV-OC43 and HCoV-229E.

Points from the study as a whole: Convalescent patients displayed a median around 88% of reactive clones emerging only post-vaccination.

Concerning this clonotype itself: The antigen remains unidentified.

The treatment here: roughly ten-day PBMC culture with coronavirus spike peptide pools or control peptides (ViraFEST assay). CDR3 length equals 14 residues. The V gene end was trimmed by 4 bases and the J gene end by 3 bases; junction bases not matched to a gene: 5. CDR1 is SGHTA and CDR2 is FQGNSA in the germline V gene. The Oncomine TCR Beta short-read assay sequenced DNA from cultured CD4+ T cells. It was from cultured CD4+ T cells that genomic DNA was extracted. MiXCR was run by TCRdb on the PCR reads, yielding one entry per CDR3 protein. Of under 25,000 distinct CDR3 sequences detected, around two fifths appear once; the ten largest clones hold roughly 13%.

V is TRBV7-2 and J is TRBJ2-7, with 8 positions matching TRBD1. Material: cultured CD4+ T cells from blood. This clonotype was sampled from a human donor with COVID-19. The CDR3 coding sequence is TGTGCCAGCAGCTCCCGGGACAGGAGCTACGAGCAGTACTTC. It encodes CASSSRDRSYEQYF.